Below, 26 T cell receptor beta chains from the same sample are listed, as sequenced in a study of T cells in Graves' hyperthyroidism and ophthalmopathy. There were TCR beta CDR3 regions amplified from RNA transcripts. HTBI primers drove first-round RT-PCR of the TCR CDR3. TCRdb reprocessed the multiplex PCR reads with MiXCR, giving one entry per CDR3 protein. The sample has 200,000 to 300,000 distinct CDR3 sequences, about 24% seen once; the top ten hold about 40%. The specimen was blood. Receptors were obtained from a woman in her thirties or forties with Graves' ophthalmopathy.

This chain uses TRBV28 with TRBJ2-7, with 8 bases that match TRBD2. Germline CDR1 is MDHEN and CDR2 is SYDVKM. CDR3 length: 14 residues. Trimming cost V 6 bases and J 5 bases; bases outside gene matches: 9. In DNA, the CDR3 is TGTGCCAGCAGCCGAGCGGGAGTGGAAAACGAGCAGTACTTC. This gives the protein CASSRAGVENEQYF.

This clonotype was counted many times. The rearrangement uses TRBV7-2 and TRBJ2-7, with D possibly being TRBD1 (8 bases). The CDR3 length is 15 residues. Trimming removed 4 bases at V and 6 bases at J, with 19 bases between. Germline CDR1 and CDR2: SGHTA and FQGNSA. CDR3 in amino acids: CASSSWAGGGSEQYF. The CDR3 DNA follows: TGTGCCAGCAGCTCTTGGGCAGGGGGCGGGAGCGAGCAGTACTTC.

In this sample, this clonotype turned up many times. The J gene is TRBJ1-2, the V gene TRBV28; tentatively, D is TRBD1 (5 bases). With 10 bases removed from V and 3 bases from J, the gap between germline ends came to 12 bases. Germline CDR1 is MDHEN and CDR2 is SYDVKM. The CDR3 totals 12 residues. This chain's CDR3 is CATRVGDYGYTF. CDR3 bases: TGTGCCACCAGGGTAGGGGACTATGGCTACACCTTC.

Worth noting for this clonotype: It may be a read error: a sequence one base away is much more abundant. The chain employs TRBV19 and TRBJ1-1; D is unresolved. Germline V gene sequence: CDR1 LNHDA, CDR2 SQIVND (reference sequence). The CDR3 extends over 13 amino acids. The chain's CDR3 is CASSISVNSEAFF. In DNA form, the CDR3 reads TGTGCCAGTAGTATCTCGGTGAACTCTGAAGCTTTCTTT.

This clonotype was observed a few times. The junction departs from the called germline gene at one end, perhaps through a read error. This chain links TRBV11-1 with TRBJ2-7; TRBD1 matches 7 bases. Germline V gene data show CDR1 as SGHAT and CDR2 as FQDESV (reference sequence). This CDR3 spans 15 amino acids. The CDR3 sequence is CVSSPTDRVDHEQYF. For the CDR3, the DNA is TGTGTCAGCAGCCCTACAGACAGGGTGGACCACGAGCAGTACTTC.

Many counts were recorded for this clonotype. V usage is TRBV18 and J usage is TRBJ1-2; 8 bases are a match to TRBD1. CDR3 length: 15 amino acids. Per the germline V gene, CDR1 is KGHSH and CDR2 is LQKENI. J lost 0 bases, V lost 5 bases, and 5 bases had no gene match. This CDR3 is CASSDTGGANYGYTF. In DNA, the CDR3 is TGTGCCAGCTCAGACACAGGGGGAGCTAACTATGGCTACACCTTC.

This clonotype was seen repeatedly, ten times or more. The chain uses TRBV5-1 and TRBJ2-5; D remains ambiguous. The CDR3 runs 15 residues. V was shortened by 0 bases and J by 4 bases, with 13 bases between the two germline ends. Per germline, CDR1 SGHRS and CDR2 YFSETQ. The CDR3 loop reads CASSLDDSLGETQYF. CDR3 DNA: TGCGCCAGCAGCTTGGATGACTCTCTCGGAGAGACCCAGTACTTC.

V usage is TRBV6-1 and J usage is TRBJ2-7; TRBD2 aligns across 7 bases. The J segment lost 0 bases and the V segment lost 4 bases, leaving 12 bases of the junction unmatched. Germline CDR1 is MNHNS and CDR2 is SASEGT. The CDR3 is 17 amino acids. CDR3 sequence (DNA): TGTGCCAGCAGTGCTGCGGCGACTAGCCTCAGCTCCTACGAGCAGTACTTC. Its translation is CASSAAATSLSSYEQYF.

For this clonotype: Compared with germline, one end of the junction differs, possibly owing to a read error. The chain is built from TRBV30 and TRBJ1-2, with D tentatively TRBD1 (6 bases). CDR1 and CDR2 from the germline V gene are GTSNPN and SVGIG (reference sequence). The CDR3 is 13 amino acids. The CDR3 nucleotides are TGTGCCTGGAATCTCGGGGGCGAGGGTGGCTACATCTTC. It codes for CAWNLGGEGGYIF. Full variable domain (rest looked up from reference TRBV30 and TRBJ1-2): SQTIHQWPATLVQPVGSPLSLECTVEGTSNPNLYWYRQAAGRGLQLLFYSVGIGQISSEVPQNLSASRPQDRQFILSSKKLLLSDSGFYLCAWNLGGEGGYIFGSGTRLTVV.

As DNA, the CDR3 is TGCAGTGCTAGAGTTGGCGTTACTTACAGCCGTGGAGAGACCCAGTACTTC. Translating gives CSARVGVTYSRGETQYF. The chain has TRBV20-1 and TRBJ2-5; D is uncertain. Trimming removed 1 base at V and 4 bases at J, with 22 bases between. Germline loops: CDR1 DFQATT, CDR2 SNEGSKA (reference sequence). The CDR3 loop spans 17 amino acids.

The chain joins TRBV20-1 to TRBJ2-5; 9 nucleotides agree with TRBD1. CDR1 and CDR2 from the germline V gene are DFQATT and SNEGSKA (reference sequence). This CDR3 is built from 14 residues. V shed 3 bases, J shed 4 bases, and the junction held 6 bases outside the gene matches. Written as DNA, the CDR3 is TGCAGTGCTAGGTCCGGGACAGGGCTAGAGACCCAGTACTTC. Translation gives CSARSGTGLETQYF.

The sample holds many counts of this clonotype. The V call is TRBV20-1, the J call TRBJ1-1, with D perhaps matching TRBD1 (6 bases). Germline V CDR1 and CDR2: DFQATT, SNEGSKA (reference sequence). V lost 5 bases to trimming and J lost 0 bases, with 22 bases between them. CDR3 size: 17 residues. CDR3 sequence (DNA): TGCAGTGCTCCCCCCGCCGGACAGATCTTAATGAACACTGAAGCTTTCTTT. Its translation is CSAPPAGQILMNTEAFF.

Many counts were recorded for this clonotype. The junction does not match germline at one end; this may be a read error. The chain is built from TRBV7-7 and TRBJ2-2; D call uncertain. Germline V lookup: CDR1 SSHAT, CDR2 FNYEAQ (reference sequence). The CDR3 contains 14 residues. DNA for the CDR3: TGTGCTAGCAGCTCTACGTGGGACACCGGGGAGCTGTTTTTT. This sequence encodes CASSSTWDTGELFF. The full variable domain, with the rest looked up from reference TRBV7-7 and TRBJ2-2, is GAGVSQSPRYKVTKRGQDVTLRCDPISSHATLYWYQQALGQGPEFLTYFNYEAQPDKSGLPSDRFSAERPEGSISTLTIQRTEQRDSAMYRCASSSTWDTGELFFGEGSRLTVL.

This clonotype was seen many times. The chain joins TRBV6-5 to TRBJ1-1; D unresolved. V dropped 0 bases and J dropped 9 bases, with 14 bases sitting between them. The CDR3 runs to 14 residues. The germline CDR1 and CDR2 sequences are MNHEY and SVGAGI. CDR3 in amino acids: CASSYSQHREKAFF. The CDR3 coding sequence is TGTGCCAGCAGTTACTCCCAACACCGCGAGAAAGCTTTCTTT.

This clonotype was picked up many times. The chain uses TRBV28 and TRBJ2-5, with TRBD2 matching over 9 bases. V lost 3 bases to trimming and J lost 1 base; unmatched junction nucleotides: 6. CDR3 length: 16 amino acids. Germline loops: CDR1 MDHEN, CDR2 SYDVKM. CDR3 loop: CASSFGLAGIQETQYF. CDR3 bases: TGTGCCAGCAGTTTCGGGCTAGCGGGGATCCAAGAGACCCAGTACTTC.

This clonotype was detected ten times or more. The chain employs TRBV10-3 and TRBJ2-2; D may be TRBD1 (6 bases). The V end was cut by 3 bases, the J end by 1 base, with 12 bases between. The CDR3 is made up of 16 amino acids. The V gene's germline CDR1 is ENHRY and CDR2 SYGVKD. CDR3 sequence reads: CAISDKVDRNTGELFF. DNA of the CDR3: TGTGCCATCAGTGATAAAGTGGACAGGAACACCGGGGAGCTGTTTTTT.

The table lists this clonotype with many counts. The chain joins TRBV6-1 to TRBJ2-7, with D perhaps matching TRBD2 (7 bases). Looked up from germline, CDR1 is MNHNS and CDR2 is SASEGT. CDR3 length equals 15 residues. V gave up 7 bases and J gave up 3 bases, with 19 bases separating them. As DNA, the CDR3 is TGTGCCAGCATGGGGGGGCCTAGCGGAGGCTACGAGCAGTACTTC. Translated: CASMGGPSGGYEQYF.

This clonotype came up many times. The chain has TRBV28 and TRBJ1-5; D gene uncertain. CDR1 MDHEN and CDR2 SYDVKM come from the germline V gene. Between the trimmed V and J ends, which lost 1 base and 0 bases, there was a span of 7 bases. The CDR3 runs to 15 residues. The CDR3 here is CASSLLRYSNQPQHF. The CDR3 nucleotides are TGTGCCAGCAGTTTATTAAGATATAGCAATCAGCCCCAGCATTTT.

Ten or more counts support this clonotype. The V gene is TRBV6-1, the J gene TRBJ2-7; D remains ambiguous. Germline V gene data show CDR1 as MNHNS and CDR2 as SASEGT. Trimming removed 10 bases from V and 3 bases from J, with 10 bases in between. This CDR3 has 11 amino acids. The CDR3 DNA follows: TGTGCCACATCCGGCTACTACGAGCAGTACTTC. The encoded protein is CATSGYYEQYF.

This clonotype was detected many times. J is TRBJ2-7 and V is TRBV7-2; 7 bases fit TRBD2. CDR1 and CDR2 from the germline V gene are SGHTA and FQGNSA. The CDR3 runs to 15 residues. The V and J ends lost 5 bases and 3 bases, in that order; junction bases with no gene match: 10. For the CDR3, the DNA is TGTGCCAGCAGCGTTTCTAGCGGCTCAGACTACGAGCAGTACTTC. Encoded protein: CASSVSSGSDYEQYF.

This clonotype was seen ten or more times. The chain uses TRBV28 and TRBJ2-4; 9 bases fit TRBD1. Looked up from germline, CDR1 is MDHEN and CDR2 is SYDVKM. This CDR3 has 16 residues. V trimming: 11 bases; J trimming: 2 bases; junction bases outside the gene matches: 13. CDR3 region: CASNRGQAGPKNIQYF. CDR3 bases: TGTGCCTCGAACAGGGGGCAGGCTGGGCCCAAAAACATTCAGTACTTC. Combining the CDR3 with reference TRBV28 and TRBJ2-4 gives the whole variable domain DVKVTQSSRYLVKRTGEKVFLECVQDMDHENMFWYRQDPGLGLRLIYFSYDVKMKEKGDIPEGYSVSREKKERFSLILESASTNQTSMYLCASNRGQAGPKNIQYFGAGTRLSVL.

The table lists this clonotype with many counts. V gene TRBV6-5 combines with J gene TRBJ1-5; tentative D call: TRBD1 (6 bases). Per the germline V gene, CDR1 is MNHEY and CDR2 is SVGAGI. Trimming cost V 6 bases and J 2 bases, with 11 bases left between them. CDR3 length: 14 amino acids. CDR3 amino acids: CASSAGGGNQPQHF. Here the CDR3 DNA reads TGTGCCAGCAGCGCCGGGGGCGGCAATCAGCCCCAGCATTTT.

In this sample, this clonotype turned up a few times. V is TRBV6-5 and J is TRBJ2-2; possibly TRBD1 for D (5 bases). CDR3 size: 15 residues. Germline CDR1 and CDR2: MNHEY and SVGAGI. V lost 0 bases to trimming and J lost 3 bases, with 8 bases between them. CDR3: CASSYSPRDTGELFF. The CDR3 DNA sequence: TGTGCCAGCAGTTACTCCCCCAGGGACACCGGGGAGCTGTTTTTT.

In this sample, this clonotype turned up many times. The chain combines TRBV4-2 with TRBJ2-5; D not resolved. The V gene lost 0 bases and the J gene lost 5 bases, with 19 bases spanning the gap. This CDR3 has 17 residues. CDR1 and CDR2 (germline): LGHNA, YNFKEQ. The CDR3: CASSQDPGRNSEETQYF. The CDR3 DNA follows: TGTGCCAGCAGCCAAGATCCGGGTAGGAATTCTGAGGAGACCCAGTACTTC.

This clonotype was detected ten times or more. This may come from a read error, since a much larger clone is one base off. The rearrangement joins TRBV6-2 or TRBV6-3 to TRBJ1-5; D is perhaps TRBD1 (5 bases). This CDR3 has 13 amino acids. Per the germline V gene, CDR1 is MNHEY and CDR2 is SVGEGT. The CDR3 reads CASSATGNHPQHF. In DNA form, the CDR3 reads TGTGCCAGCAGTGCCACAGGTAATCACCCCCAGCATTTT.

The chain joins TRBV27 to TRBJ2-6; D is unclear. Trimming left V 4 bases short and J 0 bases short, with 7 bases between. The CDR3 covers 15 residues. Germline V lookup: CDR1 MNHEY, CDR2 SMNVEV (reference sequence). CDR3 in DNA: TGTGCCAGCAGTTATGGGCTCTCTGGGGCCAACGTCCTGACTTTC. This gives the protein CASSYGLSGANVLTF. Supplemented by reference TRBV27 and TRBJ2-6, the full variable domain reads EAQVTQNPRYLITVTGKKLTVTCSQNMNHEYMSWYRQDPGLGLRQIYYSMNVEVTDKGDVPEGYKVSRKEKRNFPLILESPSPNQTSLYFCASSYGLSGANVLTFGAGSRLTVL.